This T cell receptor (beta chain) was sequenced for a study of cytomegalovirus exposure and HLA in healthy donors. Study-level findings and limits: With further analysis later on, most CMV-associated TCR beta chains appeared HLA-restricted. In a later analysis, specific HLA alleles were associated with more than 15,000 TCR beta sequences at a 0.05 false discovery rate. It was in a later analysis that TCR association rates were seen to vary by HLA locus, highest for DRB1 and lowest for HLA-C.

Amplification used 60 Vbeta primers and 13 Jbeta primers. Original handling: Around 11 million shared chains were among the roughly 80 million unique TCR beta chains that a later analysis counted. The protocol was immunoSEQ multiplex PCR, while the TCRdb copy is restricted to in-frame clones and leaves out a portion. V and J calls and clone size are those listed in that table; D and trimming were worked out from the DNA. The sample lists 150,000 to 200,000 clones; roughly 70% were seen once. Germline V CDR1 and CDR2: SGHTA, FQGNSA. This CDR3 contains 16 residues. J gave up 2 bases and V 1 base, and 5 bases lay outside the gene matches. A single count supports this clone. The antigen remains unidentified.

The chain recombines TRBV7-2 with TRBJ2-1, with 7 bases fitting TRBD2. The TCR originated in a woman aged 50 to 60 in good health and CMV-seropositive. Sequencing was done on a sample of PBMCs. The CDR3 region is CASSLVGTNPYNEQFF. The CDR3, as DNA: TGTGCCAGCAGCTTAGTTGGGACTAATCCCTACAATGAGCAGTTCTTC.